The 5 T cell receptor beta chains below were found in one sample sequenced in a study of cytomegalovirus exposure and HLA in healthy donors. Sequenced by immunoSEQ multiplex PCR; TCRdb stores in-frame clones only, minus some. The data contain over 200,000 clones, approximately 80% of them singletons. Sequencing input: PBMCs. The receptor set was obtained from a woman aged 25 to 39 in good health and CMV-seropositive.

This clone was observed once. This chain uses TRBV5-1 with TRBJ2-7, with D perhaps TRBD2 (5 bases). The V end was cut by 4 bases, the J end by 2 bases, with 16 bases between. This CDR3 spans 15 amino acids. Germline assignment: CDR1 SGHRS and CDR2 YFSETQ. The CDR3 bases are TGCGCCAGCAGCCGGACTTCAGGCGTAACCTACGAGCAGTACTTC. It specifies CASSRTSGVTYEQYF.

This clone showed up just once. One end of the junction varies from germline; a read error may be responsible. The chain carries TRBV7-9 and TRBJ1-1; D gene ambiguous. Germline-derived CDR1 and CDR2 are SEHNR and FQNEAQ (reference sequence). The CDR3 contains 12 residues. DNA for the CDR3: TGTACCAGCAGCGCGGGGTACACTGAAGCTTTCTTT. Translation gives CTSSAGYTEAFF. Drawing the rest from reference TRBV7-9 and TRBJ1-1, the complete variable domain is DTGVSQNPRHKITKRGQNVTFRCDPISEHNRLYWYRQTLGQGPEFLTYFQNEAQLEKSRLLSDRFSAERPKGSFSTLEIQRTEQGDSAMYLCTSSAGYTEAFFGQGTRLTVV.

The CDR3 region is CASGLQGAKNIQYF. The CDR3 DNA sequence: TGTGCCAGCGGCTTACAGGGAGCCAAAAACATTCAGTACTTC. The gene calls are TRBV27 and TRBJ2-4; tentatively, D is TRBD1 (6 bases). CDR3 length: 14 residues. V was cut by 8 bases and J by 0 bases, with 11 bases left in between. Germline V gene data show CDR1 as MNHEY and CDR2 as SMNVEV (reference sequence).

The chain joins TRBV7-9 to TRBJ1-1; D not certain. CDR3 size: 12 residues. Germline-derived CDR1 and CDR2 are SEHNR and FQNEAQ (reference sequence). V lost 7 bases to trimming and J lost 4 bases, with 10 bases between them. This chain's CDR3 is CASTWTATEAFF. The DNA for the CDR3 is TGTGCCAGCACCTGGACGGCCACTGAAGCTTTCTTT. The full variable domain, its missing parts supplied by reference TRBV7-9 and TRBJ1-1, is DTGVSQNPRHKITKRGQNVTFRCDPISEHNRLYWYRQTLGQGPEFLTYFQNEAQLEKSRLLSDRFSAERPKGSFSTLEIQRTEQGDSAMYLCASTWTATEAFFGQGTRLTVV.

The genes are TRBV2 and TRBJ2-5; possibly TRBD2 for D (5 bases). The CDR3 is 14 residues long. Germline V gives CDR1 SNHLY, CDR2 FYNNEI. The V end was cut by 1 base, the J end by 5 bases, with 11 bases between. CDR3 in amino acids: CASSEDGVIETQYF. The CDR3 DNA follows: TGTGCCAGCAGTGAAGACGGGGTCATCGAGACCCAGTACTTC.